One sample yielded the 28 T cell receptor beta chains listed below, sequenced in a study of blood T cell repertoires in COVID-19 (dated by TCRdb to about 2020). Library prep was done by the immunoSEQ multiplex PCR assay. TCRdb retrieved this table from immuneACCESS and kept in-frame rearrangements only. Not all clones are present; in checked studies, unresolved V genes account for under half, and no reason is known for the remainder. Within this sample are around 180,000 clones, with under 85% of them counted one time only. The leading ten clones occupy less than 8% of the sample. Sequencing was performed on peripheral blood. Source of these receptors: a man at least 80 years old with COVID-19, enrolled during active disease.

The chain recombines TRBV28 with TRBJ2-7; a weak D match, TRBD1 (6 bases). The CDR3 runs to 13 residues. Germline CDR1 is MDHEN and CDR2 is SYDVKM. V gave up 6 bases and J gave up 6 bases, with 15 bases separating them. CDR3 region: CASSLQGTGEQYF. CDR3 DNA: TGTGCCAGCAGCCTACAGGGAACGGGCGAGCAGTACTTC.

The chain joins TRBV11-2 to TRBJ1-1, with D possibly being TRBD1 (6 bases). This CDR3 is built from 16 residues. The V and J ends lost 5 bases and 0 bases respectively, with 16 bases between them. Germline values: CDR1 SGHAT, CDR2 FQNNGV. CDR3 nucleotides: TGTGCCAGCAGCCCTAGAGGACAGATTTTGAACACTGAAGCTTTCTTT. Translated, it gives CASSPRGQILNTEAFF.

The rearrangement links TRBV4-1 to TRBJ2-1, with TRBD2 matching 12 bases. Germline trimming cut 3 bases from V and 7 bases from J; bases unmatched to any gene: 7. The CDR3 consists of 16 residues. Germline V gives CDR1 MGHRA, CDR2 YSYEKL. Here the CDR3 reads CASSHLTSGGKNEQFF. CDR3 bases: TGCGCCAGCAGCCATTTGACTAGCGGGGGTAAAAATGAGCAGTTCTTC.

About this clone: The sample has other DNA sequences that encode this CDR3 too. This rearrangement joins TRBV5-4 to TRBJ1-2; 9 bases match TRBD1. J lost 5 bases, V lost 3 bases, and 2 bases had no gene match. The V gene's germline CDR1 is SGHNT and CDR2 YYREEE (reference sequence). The CDR3 spans 13 residues. CDR3 amino acids: CASSSGQGYGYTF. DNA of the CDR3: TGTGCCAGCAGCTCCGGACAGGGGTATGGCTACACCTTC.

This chain joins TRBV27 and TRBJ2-7; the match to TRBD1 covers 8 bases. The germline V gene encodes CDR1 MNHEY and CDR2 SMNVEV (reference sequence). Trimming at V came to 5 bases and at J to 5 bases, leaving 8 bases not matched to a gene. The CDR3 spans 14 residues. CDR3 region: CASSPSSGGHEQYF. Here the CDR3 DNA reads TGTGCCAGCAGTCCAAGTTCAGGGGGCCACGAGCAGTACTTC.

The rearrangement uses TRBV19 and TRBJ2-3, with 7 bases fitting TRBD2. The V gene end was trimmed by 5 bases and the J gene end by 2 bases; junction bases not matched to a gene: 1. The V gene's germline CDR1 is LNHDA and CDR2 SQIVND (reference sequence). The CDR3 contains 13 residues. The CDR3 here is CASSRGVTDTQYF. The CDR3 nucleotides are TGTGCCAGTAGTCGGGGGGTCACAGATACGCAGTATTTT.

This chain connects TRBV2 to TRBJ1-3; possibly TRBD1 for D (6 bases). CDR1 is SNHLY, CDR2 FYNNEI, per germline. Trimming cost V 5 bases and J 2 bases, with 7 bases left between them. The CDR3 length is 13 residues. DNA of the CDR3: TGTGCCAGCAGTAGGACAGCTGGAAACACCATATATTTT. It yields the protein CASSRTAGNTIYF.

The chain links TRBV7-6 to TRBJ1-5; 8 positions agree with TRBD1. With V trimmed by 4 bases and J by 4 bases, 3 bases remained unmatched. Germline V gene data show CDR1 as SGHVS and CDR2 as FNYEAQ. CDR3 length: 14 residues. CDR3 bases: TGTGCCAGCAGCTCTGACAGGGGAAATCAGCCCCAGCATTTT. Encoded protein: CASSSDRGNQPQHF.

The chain joins TRBV9 to TRBJ2-7, with D possibly being TRBD1 (6 bases). This CDR3 is built from 15 residues. Deletions cut 3 bases from V and 1 base from J, with 14 bases between. The germline V gene has CDR1 SGDLS and CDR2 YYNGEE. The CDR3 DNA reads TGTGCCAGCAGCGCCCGGGACACCGGATCCTACGAGCAGTACTTC. This gives the protein CASSARDTGSYEQYF.

The CDR3 nucleotides read TGTGCCAGCTCACCACCGGGCAGGGGGCTCTACGAGCAGTACTTC. Protein sequence: CASSPPGRGLYEQYF. The chain joins TRBV18 to TRBJ2-7, with 8 nucleotides matching TRBD1. CDR3 size: 15 residues. Germline CDR1 and CDR2: KGHSH and LQKENI. V dropped 0 bases and J dropped 3; count of bases not matched to a gene: 4.

The rearrangement joins TRBV20-1 to TRBJ2-5; D is undetermined. Germline CDR1 DFQATT, CDR2 SNEGSKA (reference sequence). Trimming took off 5 bases at V and 3 bases at J, with 7 bases between the two ends. This CDR3 has 11 residues. The CDR3 DNA is TGCAGTGCTCTTCGGGAAGAGACCCAGTACTTC. Translated, it gives CSALREETQYF.

In this sample, this clone turned up once. V usage is TRBV11-2 and J usage is TRBJ1-2; 9 bases agree with TRBD1. CDR1 is SGHAT, CDR2 FQNNGV, per germline. CDR3 length: 16 amino acids. V lost 7 bases to trimming and J lost 0 bases; unmatched junction nucleotides: 9. The CDR3 DNA reads TGTGCCAGCACCACGCCCGGGACAGGGTCTAACTATGGCTACACCTTC. Its translation: CASTTPGTGSNYGYTF.

This clone was recorded at least ten times. The rearrangement joins TRBV7-8 to TRBJ2-1; weak D call: TRBD1 (6 bases). V was clipped by 5 bases and J by 1 base, with 24 bases between them. There are 19 residues in the CDR3. Per the germline V gene, CDR1 is SGHVS and CDR2 is FQNEAQ. This chain's CDR3 is CASSLGLVGAPVSYNEQFF. The CDR3 DNA sequence: TGTGCCAGCAGCCTCGGGTTGGTGGGGGCCCCGGTTTCCTACAATGAGCAGTTCTTC.

This chain links TRBV7-2 with TRBJ1-5; 7 bases map to TRBD1. V trimming: 6 bases; J trimming: 6 bases; junction bases outside the gene matches: 8. Germline V lookup: CDR1 SGHTA, CDR2 FQGNSA. The CDR3 consists of 14 residues. In nucleotides, the CDR3 is TGTGCCAGCAGTTTCCAGGGGGTTGGTCAGCCCCAGCATTTT. Amino acids: CASSFQGVGQPQHF. The complete variable domain, with remaining parts taken from reference TRBV7-2 and TRBJ1-5, reads GAGVSQSPSNKVTEKGKDVELRCDPISGHTALYWYRQSLGQGLEFLIYFQGNSAPDKSGLPSDRFSAERTGGSVSTLTIQRTQQEDSAVYLCASSFQGVGQPQHFGDGTRLSIL.

For this clone: This CDR3 is also generated by other DNA sequences in the sample. The V gene is TRBV7-3, the J gene TRBJ1-1; 8 bases line up with TRBD1. Per the germline V gene, CDR1 is SGHTA and CDR2 is FQGTGA. V dropped 5 bases and J dropped 4; count of bases not matched to a gene: 6. This CDR3 is 14 amino acids long. The CDR3, as DNA: TGTGCCAGCAGCCCTACAGGGGGAGGCACTGAAGCTTTCTTT. As protein: CASSPTGGGTEAFF. The complete variable domain, with remaining parts taken from reference TRBV7-3 and TRBJ1-1, reads GAGVSQTPSNKVTEKGKYVELRCDPISGHTALYWYRQSLGQGPEFLIYFQGTGAADDSGLPNDRFFAVRPEGSVSTLKIQRTERGDSAVYLCASSPTGGGTEAFFGQGTRLTVV.

The CDR3 is CASSPPRGGYGSGYTF. The DNA of the CDR3 is TGTGCCAGCAGTCCCCCCCGGGGGGGGTACGGGAGTGGCTACACCTTC. The rearrangement links TRBV28 to TRBJ1-2; a weak D match, TRBD1 (5 bases). The CDR3 length is 16 residues. V lost 5 bases and J lost 7, with 23 bases in between. The germline V gene encodes CDR1 MDHEN and CDR2 SYDVKM.

The chain is built from TRBV3-1 (or the pseudogene TRBV3-2) and TRBJ2-1; TRBD2 matches 8 bases. This CDR3 comprises 17 residues. V shed 0 bases, J shed 4 bases, and the junction held 8 bases outside the gene matches. Germline V gene data show CDR1 as LGHDT and CDR2 as YNNKEL (reference sequence). The CDR3 DNA is TGTGCCAGCAGCCAAGACCGGCGGGGGGCCACTTACAATGAGCAGTTCTTC. It translates to CASSQDRRGATYNEQFF.

The chain is built from TRBV4-3 and TRBJ2-4; D is possibly TRBD2 (5 bases). Germline values: CDR1 LGHNA, CDR2 YSLEER. This CDR3 is 15 amino acids long. The V end was cut by 3 bases, the J end by 7 bases, with 16 bases between. Here the CDR3 reads CASSQSDGVANIQYF. CDR3 nucleotides: TGCGCCAGCAGCCAGTCGGACGGGGTCGCGAACATTCAGTACTTC.

The chain employs TRBV7-3 and TRBJ2-5; D gene ambiguous. Germline V gene lookup returns CDR1 SGHTA and CDR2 FQGTGA. V dropped 5 bases and J dropped 2 bases, with 9 bases sitting between them. The CDR3 is 13 amino acids. CDR3 loop: CASSVNRQETQYF. CDR3 bases: TGTGCCAGCAGCGTGAATCGGCAAGAGACCCAGTACTTC.

This chain connects TRBV18 to TRBJ1-1, with a possible D match to TRBD1 (5 bases). Germline assignment: CDR1 KGHSH and CDR2 LQKENI. The V and J ends lost 1 base and 7 bases respectively, with 16 bases between them. CDR3 length equals 15 residues. CDR3 in amino acids: CASSPRQSAYLEAFF. The DNA of the CDR3 is TGTGCCAGCTCACCACGACAGTCGGCCTATCTTGAAGCTTTCTTT.

The V and J genes are TRBV3-1 (or the pseudogene TRBV3-2) and TRBJ1-1, with TRBD1 matching 12 bases. Per the germline V gene, CDR1 is LGHDT and CDR2 is YNNKEL (reference sequence). There are 15 residues in the CDR3. The V segment lost 5 bases and the J segment 8 bases; nucleotides outside the gene matches: 9. The CDR3 coding sequence is TGTGCCAGCAGCTGGTGGGACAGGGGGCGTTCCGAAGCTTTCTTT. This sequence encodes CASSWWDRGRSEAFF.

The count of this clone is one. The chain joins TRBV5-1 to TRBJ2-6; D is perhaps TRBD2 (6 bases). The CDR3 is 16 residues long. Germline V CDR1 and CDR2: SGHRS, YFSETQ. Trimming took 4 bases from V and 8 from J, leaving 19 bases between them. The CDR3 spells CASSGGTGSFSNVLTF. The CDR3 DNA reads TGCGCCAGCAGCGGCGGGACGGGTAGCTTCTCCAACGTCCTGACTTTC.

Concerning this clone itself: Other nucleotide sequences from this sample produce the same CDR3. The chain has TRBV5-1 and TRBJ2-2; 7 nucleotides line up with TRBD1. The CDR3 is 15 amino acids. Looked up from germline, CDR1 is SGHRS and CDR2 is YFSETQ. V was pared by 0 bases and J by 3 bases, with 2 bases of the junction left unmatched. Written as DNA, the CDR3 is TGCGCCAGCAGCTTGGGACAGGGCCACACCGGGGAGCTGTTTTTT. Translating gives CASSLGQGHTGELFF.

V is TRBV4-2 and J is TRBJ1-1; D is uncertain. The V gene lost 0 bases and the J gene lost 5 bases, with 10 bases spanning the gap. Per germline, CDR1 LGHNA and CDR2 YNFKEQ. CDR3 length equals 14 residues. This CDR3 reads CASSQDQRVTEAFF. CDR3 DNA sequence: TGTGCCAGCAGCCAAGATCAGCGGGTGACTGAAGCTTTCTTT.

The chain recombines TRBV5-6 with TRBJ1-1, with 11 bases identical to TRBD1. Germline V gene sequence: CDR1 SGHDT, CDR2 YYEEEE. The CDR3 length is 16 residues. V shed 2 bases, J shed 5 bases, and the junction held 8 bases outside the gene matches. The CDR3 sequence: CASSFLTGTGGTEAFF. The CDR3 DNA reads as TGTGCCAGCAGCTTTTTGACCGGGACAGGGGGAACTGAAGCTTTCTTT.

As concerns this clone: One junction end disagrees with the germline gene, perhaps due to a read error. The chain carries TRBV5-5 and TRBJ2-5, with D possibly matching TRBD1 (5 bases). The CDR3 is 16 residues long. Germline V gene lookup returns CDR1 SGHKS and CDR2 YYEKEE (reference sequence). CDR3 protein: CASSLVATQGQATQYF. The CDR3 DNA follows: TGTGCCAGCAGCTTGGTTGCTACCCAGGGCCAAGCGACCCAGTACTTC.

The chain uses TRBV5-6 and TRBJ1-3, with 9 bases identical to TRBD1. The CDR3 spans 15 residues. Germline values: CDR1 SGHDT, CDR2 YYEEEE. Trimming took 5 bases from V and 3 from J; bases not matched to a gene: 6. The CDR3 region has the DNA TGTGCCAGCAGATCCCACAGGGGGCTTGGAAACACCATATATTTT. Protein: CASRSHRGLGNTIYF.

V usage is TRBV7-2 and J usage is TRBJ2-5; D not certain. Germline values: CDR1 SGHTA, CDR2 FQGNSA. The CDR3 length is 13 residues. Trimming cost V 9 bases and J 1 base, with 12 bases left between them. Here the CDR3 DNA reads TGTGCCAGTTCCTCGACAACCCAAGAGACCCAGTACTTC. As protein: CASSSTTQETQYF.